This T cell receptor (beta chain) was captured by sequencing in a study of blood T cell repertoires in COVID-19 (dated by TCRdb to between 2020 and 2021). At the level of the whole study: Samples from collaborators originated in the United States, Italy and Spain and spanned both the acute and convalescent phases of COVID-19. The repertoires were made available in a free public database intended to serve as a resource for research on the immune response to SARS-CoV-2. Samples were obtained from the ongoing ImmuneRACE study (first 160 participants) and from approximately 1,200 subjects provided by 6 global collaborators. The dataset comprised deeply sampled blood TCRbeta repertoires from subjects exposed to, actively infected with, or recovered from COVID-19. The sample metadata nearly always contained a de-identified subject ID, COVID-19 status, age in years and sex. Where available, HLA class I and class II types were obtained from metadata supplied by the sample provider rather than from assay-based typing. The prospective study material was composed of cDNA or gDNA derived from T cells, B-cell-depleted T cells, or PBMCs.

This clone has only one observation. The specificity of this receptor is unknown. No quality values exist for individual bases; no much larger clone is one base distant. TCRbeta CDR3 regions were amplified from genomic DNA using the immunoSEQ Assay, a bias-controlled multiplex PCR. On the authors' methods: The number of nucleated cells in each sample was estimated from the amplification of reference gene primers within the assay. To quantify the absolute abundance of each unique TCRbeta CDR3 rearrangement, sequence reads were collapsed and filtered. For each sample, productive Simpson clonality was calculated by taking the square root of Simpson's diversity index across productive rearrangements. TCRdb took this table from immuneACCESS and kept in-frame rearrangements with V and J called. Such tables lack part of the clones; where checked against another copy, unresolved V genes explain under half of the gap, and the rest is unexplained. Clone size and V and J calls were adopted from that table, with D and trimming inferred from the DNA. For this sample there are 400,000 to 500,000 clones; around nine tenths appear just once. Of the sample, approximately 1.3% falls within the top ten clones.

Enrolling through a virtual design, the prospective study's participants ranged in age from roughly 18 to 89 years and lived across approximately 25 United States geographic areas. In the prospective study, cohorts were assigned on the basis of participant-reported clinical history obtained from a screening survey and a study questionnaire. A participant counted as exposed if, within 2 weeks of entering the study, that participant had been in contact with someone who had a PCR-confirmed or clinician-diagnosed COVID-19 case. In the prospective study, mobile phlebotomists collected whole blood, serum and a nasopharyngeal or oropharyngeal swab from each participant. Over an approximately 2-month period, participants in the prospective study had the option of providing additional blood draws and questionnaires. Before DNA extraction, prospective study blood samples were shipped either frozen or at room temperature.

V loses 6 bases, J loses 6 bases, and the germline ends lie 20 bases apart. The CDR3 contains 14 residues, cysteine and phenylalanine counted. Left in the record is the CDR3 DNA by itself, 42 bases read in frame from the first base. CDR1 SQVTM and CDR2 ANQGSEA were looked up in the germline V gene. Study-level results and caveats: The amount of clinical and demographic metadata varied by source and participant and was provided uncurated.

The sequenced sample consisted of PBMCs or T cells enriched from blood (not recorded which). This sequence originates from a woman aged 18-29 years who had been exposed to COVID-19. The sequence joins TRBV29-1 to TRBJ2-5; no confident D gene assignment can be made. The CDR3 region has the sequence CSVADYMGGQTQYF. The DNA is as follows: TGCAGCGTCGCCGATTATATGGGTGGGCAGACCCAGTACTTC. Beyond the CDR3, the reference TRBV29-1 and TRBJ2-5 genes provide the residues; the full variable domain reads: SAVISQKPSRDICQRGTSLTIQCQVDSQVTMMFWYRQQPGQSLTLIATANQGSEATYESGFVIDKFPISRPNLTFSTLTVSNMSPEDSSIYLCSVADYMGGQTQYFGPGTRLLVL.